This entry concerns a single T cell receptor (beta chain). The data were obtained in a study of blood T cell repertoires in COVID-19. Study-wide context: T cells, B-cell-depleted T cells, or PBMCs supplied cDNA or gDNA.

CDR3 length: 15 residues. V lost 1 base to trimming and J lost 1 base, with 9 bases between them. CDR1 and CDR2 (germline): SEHNR, FQNEAQ (reference sequence). The protocol was immunoSEQ multiplex PCR, while the TCRdb copy is restricted to in-frame clones and leaves out a portion. The table has 150,000 to 200,000 clones, around 94% seen once. Sequencing was carried out using peripheral blood. The sequence was collected from a man in his thirties or forties with COVID-19, enrolled during active disease. This rearrangement joins TRBV7-9 to TRBJ2-3, with TRBD1 as a possible D gene (6 bases). CDR3: CASSLGGPGTDTQYF. The CDR3 DNA follows: TGTGCCAGCAGCTTAGGGGGGCCTGGCACAGATACGCAGTATTTT.